One and the same sample provided the 5 T cell receptor beta chains below, sequenced in a study of CD8+CD57+ T cells in acquired aplastic anemia. TCR beta VDJ combinations and CDR3 sequences were profiled from genomic DNA. A single record per CDR3 protein comes from TCRdb applying MiXCR to the reads. Of roughly 500,000 distinct CDR3 sequences listed, around 30% are singletons. Patients selected for sequencing had displayed CD8+CD57+ cell expansion by flow cytometry. The sample consisted of sorted CD4+, CD8+, or CD8+CD57+ T cells (not recorded which) from PBMCs. The receptors here all came from a human donor with aplastic anemia.

DNA of the CDR3: TGTGCCAGCAGTGTTTTGCAGGGGCCGGGCGATGAGCAGTTCTTC. Amino acid sequence: CASSVLQGPGDEQFF. This chain connects TRBV2 to TRBJ2-1; possible D gene TRBD1, 6 bases. V lost 4 bases and J lost 8, with 18 bases in between. Germline CDR1 SNHLY, CDR2 FYNNEI. This CDR3 contains 15 residues.

Points on this clonotype: A much larger clone differs from this one at a single base, so this may be a read error. This chain connects TRBV24-1 to TRBJ2-5; D is uncertain. The CDR3 spans 13 residues. CDR1 and CDR2 from the germline V gene are KGHDR and SFDVKD. V lost 4 bases and J lost 5, with 10 bases in between. The CDR3 loop is CATSDSFGETQYF. The CDR3 DNA is TGTGCCACCAGTGACAGCTTCGGGGAGACCCAGTACTTC.

The chain combines TRBV15 with TRBJ2-5, with D possibly matching TRBD2 (6 bases). This CDR3 is 17 amino acids long. Trimming removed 2 bases from V and 5 bases from J, with 21 bases in between. Germline CDR1 LNHNV, CDR2 YYDKDF (reference sequence). The CDR3 DNA reads as TGTGCCACCAGCAGAATTAACGGGAGCGCGTTTATTGAGACCCAGTACTTC. Protein: CATSRINGSAFIETQYF.

This clonotype has ten or more counts. J is TRBJ2-1 and V is TRBV2, with TRBD1 matching over 8 bases. Germline values: CDR1 SNHLY, CDR2 FYNNEI. There are 15 residues in the CDR3. The V and J ends lost 6 bases and 7 bases, in that order; junction bases with no gene match: 11. For the CDR3, the DNA is TGTGCCAGCAGCCTACCTGGCAGGGGGCTGAATGAGCAGTTCTTC. It is translated as CASSLPGRGLNEQFF.

This clonotype was counted at least ten times. The chain uses TRBV12-3 or TRBV12-4 and TRBJ1-2; D remains unclear. Trimming took off 5 bases at V and 3 bases at J, with 10 bases between the two ends. The CDR3 is 13 amino acids. CDR3 sequence (DNA): TGTGCCAGCAGTGGCAGGACGTACTATGGCTACACCTTC. Its translation is CASSGRTYYGYTF.